This T cell receptor beta chain was profiled in a study of blood T cell repertoires in COVID-19. Study information: Specimens from acute and convalescent COVID-19 originated in the United States, Italy and Spain. PBMCs, B-cell-depleted T cells, or T cells provided the cDNA or gDNA that made up the material.

This CDR3 contains 15 residues. Germline loops: CDR1 SGHRS, CDR2 YFSETQ. V lost 0 bases and J 6 bases, leaving 15 bases between the germline ends. The method was immunoSEQ multiplex PCR; TCRdb's version includes in-frame clones alone and lacks a portion of them. The sample yields approximately 28,000 clones, around 90% seen once. The V call is TRBV5-1, the J call TRBJ2-5; the D gene is possibly TRBD1 (5 bases). The sample consisted of peripheral blood. The sequence derives from a woman aged 55-69 years with active COVID-19. CDR3 in amino acids: CASSLGQGSFKTQYF. In DNA, the CDR3 is TGCGCCAGCAGCTTGGGGCAGGGAAGTTTCAAGACCCAGTACTTC.